These T cell receptor beta chains were read from a single sample in a study of blood T cell repertoires in COVID-19. Profiled with immunoSEQ multiplex PCR; TCRdb holds only in-frame clones, not every one. The sample contains about 140,000 clones, around 82% of which appear only once. Sequences were obtained from peripheral blood. These receptors originate from an older woman with acute or convalescent COVID-19. The CDR3 runs from the conserved cysteine through the conserved F or W. The D gene is left open where the match is weak. Clone size, where shown, is once, few, many, or a class for clones that have expanded.

v_call,d_call,j_call,clone_size,cdr3_aa,cdr3_nt
TRBV28,NA,TRBJ1-3,NA,CASRQTLDRGNTIYF,TGTGCCAGCAGACAAACCCTGGACAGAGGAAACACCATATATTTT
TRBV27,TRBD2,TRBJ2-7,NA,CASRTLVGTSGSYEQYF,TGTGCCAGCAGAACTCTTGTTGGGACTAGCGGGAGTTACGAGCAGTACTTC
TRBV27,TRBD1,TRBJ1-6,few,CASSLGQGDNSPLHF,TGTGCCAGCAGTTTGGGGCAGGGGGATAATTCACCCCTCCACTTT
TRBV7-9,NA,TRBJ1-2,NA,CASSFRRGGEGYTF,TGTGCCAGCAGCTTTAGGAGGGGCGGAGAGGGCTACACCTTC
TRBV7-2,TRBD2,TRBJ2-3,NA,CASSILAGAAADTQYF,TGTGCCAGCAGCATTCTAGCGGGAGCCGCGGCAGATACGCAGTATTTT
TRBV7-9,NA,TRBJ1-5,few,CASSEGGNQPQHF,TGTGCCAGCAGCGAGGGAGGGAATCAGCCCCAGCATTTT
TRBV21-1,NA,TRBJ2-7,NA,CARFGSSYEQYF,TGTGCCCGATTCGGGAGTTCCTACGAGCAGTACTTC
TRBV18,TRBD1,TRBJ1-4,NA,CASSPGQGQEKLFF,TGTGCCAGCTCACCGGGACAGGGTCAAGAAAAACTGTTTTTT
TRBV6-6,NA,TRBJ2-7,once,CASSYSRPTYEQYF,TGTGCCAGCAGTTACTCGCGGCCCACTTACGAGCAGTACTTC
TRBV30,TRBD1,TRBJ1-6,NA,CAWSVFGGQGALALHF,TGTGCCTGGAGTGTATTCGGGGGACAGGGGGCTTTGGCCCTCCACTTT
TRBV14,NA,TRBJ2-3,NA,CASSQGFLRDTQYF,TGTGCCAGCAGCCAAGGCTTTTTGCGGGATACGCAGTATTTT
TRBV11-2,TRBD1,TRBJ1-4,NA,CASSLGTGRNEKLFF,TGTGCCAGCAGCTTGGGGACAGGCCGAAATGAAAAACTGTTTTTT
TRBV7-2,NA,TRBJ1-6,NA,CASSGTGHHPLHF,TGTGCCAGCAGCGGAACAGGGCATCACCCCCTCCACTTT
TRBV4-1,NA,TRBJ1-1,NA,CASSQASGVTEAFF,TGCGCCAGCAGCCAAGCGTCAGGGGTCACTGAAGCTTTCTTT
TRBV19,TRBD1,TRBJ1-5,NA,CASSGTVMNQPQHF,TGTGCCAGTAGTGGGACAGTCATGAATCAGCCCCAGCATTTT
TRBV28,TRBD1,TRBJ2-5,NA,CASSMGQGEQETQYF,TGTGCCAGCAGCATGGGACAGGGGGAACAAGAGACCCAGTACTTC